The count of the clone carrying this TCR beta chain is one. Random hexamers primed reverse transcription of about 0.45 to 1 ug RNA. From the immunoSEQ multiplex PCR reads, TCRdb called clonotypes with MiXCR, one entry per CDR3 protein. This table holds fewer than 200,000 distinct CDR3 sequences, 85% to 95% found once. This record comes from a study of CD8 T cells in Susac syndrome. Trimming pared 5 bases from V and 4 bases from J, leaving 12 bases between. This CDR3 contains 13 residues. CDR1 DFQATT and CDR2 SNEGSKA come from the germline V gene (reference sequence). The genes are TRBV20-1 and TRBJ2-1; D is perhaps TRBD2 (5 bases). Sequenced input: CD4+ T cells from PBMCs. The sequence was obtained from a human donor with Susac syndrome. The CDR3 sequence: CSAPVTSYNEQFF. CDR3 nucleotide sequence: TGCAGTGCTCCCGTCACTAGTTACAATGAGCAGTTCTTC.